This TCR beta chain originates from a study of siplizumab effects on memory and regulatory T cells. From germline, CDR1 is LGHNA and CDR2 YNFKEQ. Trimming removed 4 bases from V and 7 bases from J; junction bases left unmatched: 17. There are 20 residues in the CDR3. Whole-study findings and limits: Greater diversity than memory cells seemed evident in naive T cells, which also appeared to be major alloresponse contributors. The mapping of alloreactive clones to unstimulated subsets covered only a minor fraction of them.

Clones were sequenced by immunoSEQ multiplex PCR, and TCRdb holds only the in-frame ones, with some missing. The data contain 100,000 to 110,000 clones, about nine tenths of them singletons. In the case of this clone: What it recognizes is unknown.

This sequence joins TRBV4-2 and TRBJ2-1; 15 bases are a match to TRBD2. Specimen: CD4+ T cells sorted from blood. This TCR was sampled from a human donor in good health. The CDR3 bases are TGTGCCAGCAGCCTCTCCGTCTCAGGACTAGCGGGGGGGCCTTTGAATGAGCAGTTCTTC. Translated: CASSLSVSGLAGGPLNEQFF.